Sequencing of this T cell receptor (beta chain) was carried out in a study of regulatory T cells in long-lasting Graves disease. Study overall: The antithyroid drugs taken by newly diagnosed Graves' patients had been used for under 3 months.

CDR1 SGHRS and CDR2 YFSETQ come from the germline V gene. J was trimmed by 6 bases and V by 0 bases; bases with no gene match: 5. This CDR3 has 15 amino acids. The TCR beta library used iRepertoire HTBI primers with Arm-PCR amplification of CDR3. A single record per CDR3 protein comes from TCRdb applying MiXCR to the multiplex PCR reads. The table records 200,000 to 250,000 distinct CDR3 sequences, around 20% of them present only once. On this clonotype itself: Its antigen is as yet unknown.

Study outcomes and limitations: There was favoring of TRBV28, TRBJ1-2 and TRBJ2-5 in persistent disease. Comparison showed that persistent patients shared more public clonotypes (over 2,500) than new patients (966).

Time point specified: newly diagnosed GD, antithyroid drugs for less than 3 months. The TCR library was prepared using RNA isolated from PBMCs. Guidelines of the American Thyroid Association were used to diagnose Graves' disease. Sequencing was performed on peripheral blood mononuclear cells (PBMCs), taken at new diagnosis, from a patient treated with antithyroid drugs. V usage is TRBV5-1 and J usage is TRBJ1-2; 10 bases line up with TRBD1. The TCR originated in a female donor with Graves disease. CDR3 bases: TGCGCCAGCAGCTTGGGGGCGACAGGGGGCGATGGCTACACCTTC. Its translation is CASSLGATGGDGYTF.